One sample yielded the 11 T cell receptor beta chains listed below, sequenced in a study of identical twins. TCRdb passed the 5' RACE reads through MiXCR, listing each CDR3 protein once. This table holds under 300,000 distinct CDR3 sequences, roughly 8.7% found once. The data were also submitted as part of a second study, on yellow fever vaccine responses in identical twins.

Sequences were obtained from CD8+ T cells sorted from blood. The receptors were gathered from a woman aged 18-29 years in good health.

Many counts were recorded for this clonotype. In DNA form, the CDR3 reads TGTGCCAGCAGCCCCAGGACAGGGCCTTACGAGCAGTACTTC. This sequence encodes CASSPRTGPYEQYF. The gene calls are TRBV7-9 and TRBJ2-7; TRBD1 matches 8 bases. CDR1 is SEHNR, CDR2 FQNEAQ, per germline (reference sequence). V lost 5 bases to trimming and J lost 4 bases; unmatched junction nucleotides: 7. The CDR3 has 14 amino acids.

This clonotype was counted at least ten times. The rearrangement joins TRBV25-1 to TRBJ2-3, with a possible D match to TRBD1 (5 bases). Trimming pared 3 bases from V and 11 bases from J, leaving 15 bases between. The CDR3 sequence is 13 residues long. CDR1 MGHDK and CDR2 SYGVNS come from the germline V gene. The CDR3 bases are TGTGCCAGCAGTGATTCGGCTGACAGCAGGCAGTATTTT. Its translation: CASSDSADSRQYF.

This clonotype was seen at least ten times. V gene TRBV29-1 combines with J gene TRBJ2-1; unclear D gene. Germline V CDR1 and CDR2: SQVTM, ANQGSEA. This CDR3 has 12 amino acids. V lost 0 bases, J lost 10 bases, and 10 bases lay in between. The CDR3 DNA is TGCAGCGTTGAAGAGAATGAAGGGGAGCAGTTCTTC. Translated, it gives CSVEENEGEQFF.

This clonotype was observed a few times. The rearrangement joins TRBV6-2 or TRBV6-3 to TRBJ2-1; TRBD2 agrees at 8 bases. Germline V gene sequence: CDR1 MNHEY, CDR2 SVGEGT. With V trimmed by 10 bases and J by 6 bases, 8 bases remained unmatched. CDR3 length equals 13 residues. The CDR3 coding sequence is TGTGCCATCCTTAGCGGGGTTGGCAATGAGCAGTTCTTC. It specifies CAILSGVGNEQFF.

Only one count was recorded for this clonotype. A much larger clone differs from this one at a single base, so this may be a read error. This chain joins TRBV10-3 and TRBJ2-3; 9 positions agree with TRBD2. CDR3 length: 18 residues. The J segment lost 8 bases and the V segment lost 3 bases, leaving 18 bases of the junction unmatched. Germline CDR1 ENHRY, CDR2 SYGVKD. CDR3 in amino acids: CAISDWGGTPARGGTQYF. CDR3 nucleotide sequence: TGTGCCATCAGTGATTGGGGCGGAACACCCGCGCGGGGGGGTACGCAGTATTTT.

CDR3 residues: CASSWGLAGDEQYF. In nucleotides, the CDR3 is TGTGCCAGCAGTTGGGGACTAGCGGGAGACGAGCAGTACTTC. The chain joins TRBV6-5 to TRBJ2-7, with 14 bases matching TRBD2. The germline V gene encodes CDR1 MNHEY and CDR2 SVGAGI. The ends lost 4 bases at V and 5 bases at J; junction bases unmatched: 1. This CDR3 is 14 amino acids long.

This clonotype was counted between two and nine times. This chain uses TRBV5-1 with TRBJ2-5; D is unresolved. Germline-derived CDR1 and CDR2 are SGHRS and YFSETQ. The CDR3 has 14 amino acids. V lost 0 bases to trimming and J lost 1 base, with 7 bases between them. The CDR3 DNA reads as TGCGCCAGCAGCTTGGTGCAGGTCCAAGAGACCCAGTACTTC. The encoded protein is CASSLVQVQETQYF.

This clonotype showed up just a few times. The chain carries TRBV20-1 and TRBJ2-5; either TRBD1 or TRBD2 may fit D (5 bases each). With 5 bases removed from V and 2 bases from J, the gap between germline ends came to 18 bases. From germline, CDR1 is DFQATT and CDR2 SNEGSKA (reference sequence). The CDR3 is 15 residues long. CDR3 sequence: CSAENRDGLQETQYF. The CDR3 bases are TGCAGTGCTGAGAACCGGGACGGCCTGCAAGAGACCCAGTACTTC.

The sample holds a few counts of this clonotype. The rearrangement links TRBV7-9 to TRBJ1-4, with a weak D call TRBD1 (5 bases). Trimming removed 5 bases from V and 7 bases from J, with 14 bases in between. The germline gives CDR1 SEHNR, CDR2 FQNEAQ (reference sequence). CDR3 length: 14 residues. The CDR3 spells CASSPGDVGEKLFF. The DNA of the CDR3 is TGTGCCAGCAGCCCGGGGGACGTCGGTGAAAAACTGTTTTTT.

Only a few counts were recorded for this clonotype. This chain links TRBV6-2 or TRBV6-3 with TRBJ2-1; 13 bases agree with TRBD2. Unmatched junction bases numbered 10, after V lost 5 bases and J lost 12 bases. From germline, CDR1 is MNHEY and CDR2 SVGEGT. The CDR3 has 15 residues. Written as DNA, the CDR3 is TGTGCCAGCAGTAGCCGGACTAGCGGGAGACGTGGGCAGTTCTTC. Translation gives CASSSRTSGRRGQFF.

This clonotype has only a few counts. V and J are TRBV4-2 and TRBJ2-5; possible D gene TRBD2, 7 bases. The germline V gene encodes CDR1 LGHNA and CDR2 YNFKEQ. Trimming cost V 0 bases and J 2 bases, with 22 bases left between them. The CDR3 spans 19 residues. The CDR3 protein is CASSQDLGRGSLLQETQYF. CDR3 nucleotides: TGTGCCAGCAGCCAAGATTTAGGGAGGGGGTCCCTACTTCAAGAGACCCAGTACTTC.